Shown below are 25 T cell receptor beta chains from a single sample sequenced in a study of T cells in tumors and immune-related adverse events. Repertoires were generated with immunoSEQ multiplex PCR, while TCRdb's copy carries only in-frame clones and drops some. There are about 22,000 clones in the sample; around 90% occur only once, and about 1.5% lies in the top ten. The specimen comprised lymph node tissue, sampled from a patient treated with anti-PD-1 therapy. These receptors were obtained from a female donor with metastatic renal cell carcinoma.

The V and J genes are TRBV10-3 and TRBJ2-2; 8 bases fit TRBD2. Losses at the gene ends were 2 bases for V and 3 bases for J; bases not matched to a gene: 8. The CDR3 totals 17 residues. The germline gives CDR1 ENHRY, CDR2 SYGVKD. The CDR3 coding sequence is TGTGCCATCAGTGAGCCGGCGCGGGGGGCTGACACCGGGGAGCTGTTTTTT. It yields the protein CAISEPARGADTGELFF.

This chain uses TRBV19 with TRBJ2-7; 9 nucleotides align to TRBD1. The V and J ends lost 4 bases and 5 bases, in that order; junction bases with no gene match: 3. CDR3 size: 13 residues. Germline V gives CDR1 LNHDA, CDR2 SQIVND (reference sequence). DNA for the CDR3: TGTGCCAGTAGTAGAAGACAGGGGGACGAGCAGTACTTC. It is translated as CASSRRQGDEQYF. The complete variable domain, with remaining parts taken from reference TRBV19 and TRBJ2-7, reads DGGITQSPKYLFRKEGQNVTLSCEQNLNHDAMYWYRQDPGQGLRLIYYSQIVNDFQKGDIAEGYSVSREKKESFPLTVTSAQKNPTAFYLCASSRRQGDEQYFGPGTRLTVT.

The CDR3 here is CASSLVGIANTIYF. The CDR3 region has the DNA TGCGCCAGCAGCTTGGTGGGAATTGCGAACACCATATATTTT. The chain has TRBV5-1 and TRBJ1-3; D unresolved. Looked up from germline, CDR1 is SGHRS and CDR2 is YFSETQ. V dropped 0 bases and J dropped 7 bases, with 11 bases sitting between them. The CDR3 length is 14 residues.

The V call is TRBV5-1, the J call TRBJ2-3, with 7 bases lining up with TRBD1. The CDR3 runs 15 residues. CDR1 and CDR2 (germline): SGHRS, YFSETQ. Losses at the gene ends were 1 base for V and 1 base for J; bases not matched to a gene: 3. CDR3 sequence (DNA): TGCGCCAGCAGCTTGAGAACAGGGGGCACAGATACGCAGTATTTT. Protein sequence: CASSLRTGGTDTQYF.

The rearrangement uses TRBV27 and TRBJ1-5; D is uncertain. The V gene lost 3 bases and the J gene lost 3 bases, with 3 bases spanning the gap. The CDR3 spans 12 residues. The germline CDR1 and CDR2 sequences are MNHEY and SMNVEV (reference sequence). CDR3 region: CASSFVNQPQHF. The CDR3 DNA is TGTGCCAGCAGTTTCGTCAATCAGCCCCAGCATTTT.

This clone was detected only once. V usage is TRBV6-1 and J usage is TRBJ2-4; no firm D call. The germline V gene encodes CDR1 MNHNS and CDR2 SASEGT. V gave up 4 bases and J gave up 3 bases, with 7 bases separating them. The CDR3 is 13 residues long. CDR3 sequence reads: CASSVPNKNIQYF. In DNA form, the CDR3 reads TGTGCCAGCAGTGTACCAAACAAAAACATTCAGTACTTC.

This clone turned up a few times. V and J are TRBV19 and TRBJ1-3; 9 bases fit TRBD1. Germline V gene data show CDR1 as LNHDA and CDR2 as SQIVND (reference sequence). Trimming cost V 7 bases and J 1 base; bases outside gene matches: 11. This CDR3 is 17 amino acids long. CDR3 sequence: CASTRTGVPLSGNTIYF. CDR3 DNA: TGTGCCAGTACGAGGACAGGGGTTCCTTTGTCTGGAAACACCATATATTTT. The full variable domain, rest sourced from reference TRBV19 and TRBJ1-3, is DGGITQSPKYLFRKEGQNVTLSCEQNLNHDAMYWYRQDPGQGLRLIYYSQIVNDFQKGDIAEGYSVSREKKESFPLTVTSAQKNPTAFYLCASTRTGVPLSGNTIYFGEGSWLTVV.

The chain is built from TRBV5-5 and TRBJ1-1, with D possibly being TRBD1 (6 bases). This CDR3 spans 17 amino acids. Trimming pared 4 bases from V and 0 bases from J, leaving 19 bases between. Germline V CDR1 and CDR2: SGHKS, YYEKEE (reference sequence). This chain's CDR3 is CASSAHDGGRMNTEAFF. CDR3 nucleotide sequence: TGTGCCAGCAGCGCCCACGACGGGGGGCGCATGAACACTGAAGCTTTCTTT.

The chain links TRBV30 to TRBJ1-5; possibly TRBD1 for D (5 bases). The germline CDR1 and CDR2 sequences are GTSNPN and SVGIG (reference sequence). The CDR3 is 13 amino acids. Trimming stripped 2 bases from V and 2 bases from J, with 7 bases between. This chain's CDR3 is CAWSWGGNQPQHF. As DNA, the CDR3 is TGTGCCTGGAGTTGGGGGGGCAATCAGCCCCAGCATTTT.

This sequence joins TRBV2 and TRBJ1-2; a possible D gene is TRBD1 (6 bases). V lost 4 bases to trimming and J lost 8 bases, with 14 bases between them. The germline V gene has CDR1 SNHLY and CDR2 FYNNEI. This CDR3 has 13 residues. CDR3 coding DNA: TGTGCCAGCAGTGCGGACGGTGGGGGCGGCTACACCTTC. Amino acid sequence: CASSADGGGGYTF.

This CDR3 is CSALWDTEAFF. In DNA form, the CDR3 reads TGCAGTGCGCTTTGGGACACTGAAGCTTTCTTT. This chain connects TRBV20-1 to TRBJ1-1; D is unresolved. The germline gives CDR1 DFQATT, CDR2 SNEGSKA (reference sequence). The CDR3 extends over 11 amino acids. Trimming shortened V by 6 bases and J by 3 bases, and 8 bases separated the two germline ends.

The rearrangement uses TRBV21-1 and TRBJ1-2. TRBV21-1 is termed a pseudogene. This CDR3 contains 12 residues. CDR3 loop: CASRFGQLGYTF. CDR3 bases: TGTGCCAGCAGGTTCGGCCAGTTGGGCTACACCTTC.

In this sample, this clone turned up a few times. The chain carries TRBV11-3 and TRBJ1-1, with TRBD1 as a possible D gene (5 bases). The length of the CDR3 is 15 residues. The germline CDR1 and CDR2 sequences are SGHNT and YENEEA. V was trimmed by 1 base and J by 4 bases, leaving 13 bases between them. CDR3: CASSLARGGSTEAFF. The CDR3 region has the DNA TGTGCCAGCAGCTTAGCAAGGGGTGGGAGCACTGAAGCTTTCTTT. Complete variable domain (other parts from reference TRBV11-3 and TRBJ1-1): EAGVVQSPRYKIIEKKQPVAFWCNPISGHNTLYWYLQNLGQGPELLIRYENEEAVDDSQLPKDRFSAERLKGVDSTLKIQPAELGDSAVYLCASSLARGGSTEAFFGQGTRLTVV.

CDR3 residues: CASRGVGAGQETQYF. DNA for the CDR3: TGTGCCAGCAGGGGGGTCGGGGCGGGACAAGAGACCCAGTACTTC. The chain uses TRBV28 and TRBJ2-5, with D maybe TRBD2 (6 bases). The CDR3 contains 15 residues. Trimming removed 6 bases at V and 2 bases at J, with 16 bases between. The germline V gene has CDR1 MDHEN and CDR2 SYDVKM.

The chain joins TRBV27 to TRBJ1-3, with TRBD1 as a possible D gene (5 bases). This CDR3 spans 15 amino acids. Trimming took off 5 bases at V and 4 bases at J, with 15 bases between the two ends. CDR1 is MNHEY, CDR2 SMNVEV, per germline (reference sequence). Here the CDR3 DNA reads TGTGCCAGCAGTCTTCGTCAGGGATCGGGAAACACCATATATTTT. As protein: CASSLRQGSGNTIYF.

This rearrangement joins TRBV15 to TRBJ2-5, with a possible D match to TRBD2 (6 bases). The CDR3 is 16 amino acids. The germline V gene has CDR1 LNHNV and CDR2 YYDKDF (reference sequence). V lost 1 base to trimming and J lost 2 bases, with 14 bases between them. DNA of the CDR3: TGTGCCACCAGCAGAGGCGGGGCCGGGGTTCAAGAGACCCAGTACTTC. Translated, it gives CATSRGGAGVQETQYF.

The chain recombines TRBV10-1 with TRBJ2-2, with a tentative D call TRBD2 (5 bases). V shed 2 bases and J shed 2 bases, with 9 bases lying between them. The CDR3 is made up of 15 amino acids. Germline values: CDR1 WNHNN, CDR2 SYGVQD (reference sequence). The DNA for the CDR3 is TGCGCCAGCAGTGAGCGGGGAGATAACACCGGGGAGCTGTTTTTT. It yields the protein CASSERGDNTGELFF.

This clone occurred a few times. Here the CDR3 DNA reads TGCGCCAGCAGTCTCCCATTTACCTCTGGAAACACCATATATTTT. Protein product: CASSLPFTSGNTIYF. The chain recombines TRBV23-1 with TRBJ1-3, with D uncertain. TRBV23-1 is flagged as an ORF with uncertain function. The CDR3 extends over 15 amino acids. V was clipped by 4 bases and J by 0 bases, with 10 bases between them.

Only one count was recorded for this clone. The chain couples TRBV18 to TRBJ1-1; D possibly corresponds to TRBD1 (5 bases). Between the trimmed V and J ends, which lost 4 bases and 1 base, there was a span of 19 bases. CDR3 length equals 17 residues. The V gene's germline CDR1 is KGHSH and CDR2 LQKENI. The CDR3: CASSLTGPLRGNTEAFF. The CDR3 nucleotides read TGTGCCAGCTCACTAACCGGCCCCCTTAGGGGGAACACTGAAGCTTTCTTT.

This chain uses TRBV18 with TRBJ1-1, with 10 bases matching TRBD1. Germline V gene sequence: CDR1 KGHSH, CDR2 LQKENI. The trim removed 8 bases at V and 1 base at J, leaving 1 base unmatched. The CDR3 is 13 residues long. The CDR3 here is CASDRGPNTEAFF. The CDR3 nucleotides read TGTGCCAGCGACAGGGGGCCGAACACTGAAGCTTTCTTT.

J is TRBJ2-5 and V is TRBV7-8; TRBD1 matches at 7 bases. CDR1 is SGHVS, CDR2 FQNEAQ, per germline. The CDR3 sequence is 15 residues long. Unmatched junction bases numbered 6, after V lost 3 bases and J lost 2 bases. The CDR3 here is CASSFMTGWQETQYF. The CDR3 DNA sequence: TGTGCCAGCAGCTTTATGACAGGGTGGCAAGAGACCCAGTACTTC.

V usage is TRBV4-1 and J usage is TRBJ2-3, with a weak D call TRBD1 (6 bases). V lost 4 bases and J 2 bases, leaving 13 bases between the germline ends. CDR1 MGHRA and CDR2 YSYEKL come from the germline V gene. CDR3 length equals 15 residues. DNA for the CDR3: TGCGCCAGCAGCCTGAAGGACAGTTTCACAGATACGCAGTATTTT. It encodes CASSLKDSFTDTQYF.

This clone was observed once. CDR3 sequence: CASSYSGTGGVYGYTF. The CDR3 DNA sequence: TGTGCCAGCAGTTACTCGGGGACAGGGGGCGTCTATGGCTACACCTTC. The chain is built from TRBV6-5 and TRBJ1-2; TRBD1 agrees at 12 bases. The CDR3 consists of 16 residues. The trim removed 0 bases at V and 4 bases at J, leaving 3 bases unmatched. Germline V gene lookup returns CDR1 MNHEY and CDR2 SVGAGI.

The rearrangement links TRBV27 to TRBJ2-3; 7 bases map to TRBD2. V lost 6 bases to trimming and J lost 2 bases; unmatched junction nucleotides: 8. The CDR3 sequence is 15 residues long. Germline assignment: CDR1 MNHEY and CDR2 SMNVEV (reference sequence). The CDR3 reads CASRSGTTHTDTQYF. As DNA, the CDR3 is TGTGCCAGCAGGTCCGGGACTACTCACACAGATACGCAGTATTTT.

The rearrangement uses TRBV2 and TRBJ1-2; D might be TRBD1 (6 bases). Germline V gene sequence: CDR1 SNHLY, CDR2 FYNNEI. The CDR3 covers 13 residues. Between the trimmed V and J ends, which lost 5 bases and 6 bases, there was a span of 13 bases. The CDR3 coding sequence is TGTGCCAGCAGTTTACAGGGAACCCATGGCTACACCTTC. Translation: CASSLQGTHGYTF.